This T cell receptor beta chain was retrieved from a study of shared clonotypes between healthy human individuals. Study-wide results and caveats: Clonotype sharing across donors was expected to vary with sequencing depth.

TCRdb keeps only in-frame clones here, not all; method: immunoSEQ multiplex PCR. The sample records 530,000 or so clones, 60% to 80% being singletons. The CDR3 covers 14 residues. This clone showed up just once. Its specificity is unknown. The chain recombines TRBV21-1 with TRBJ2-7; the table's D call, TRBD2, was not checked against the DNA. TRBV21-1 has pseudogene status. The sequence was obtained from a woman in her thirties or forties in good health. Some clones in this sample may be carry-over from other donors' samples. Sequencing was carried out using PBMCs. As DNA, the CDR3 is TGTGCCAGCAGCAATGGGACTAGCAACTACGAGCAGTACTTC. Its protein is CASSNGTSNYEQYF.